This T cell receptor beta chain was captured by sequencing in a study of blood T cell repertoires in COVID-19. Study-wide context: Acute-phase and convalescent COVID-19 samples originated in the United States, Italy and Spain. In each case, the material was cDNA or gDNA derived from T cells, B-cell-depleted T cells, or PBMCs.

Authors' processing steps: Reference gene primer amplification yielded estimated nucleated cell counts. The protocol was immunoSEQ multiplex PCR, while the TCRdb copy is restricted to in-frame clones and leaves out a portion. That table furnishes V, J and clone size, whereas the DNA furnished D and trimming. The sample has 150,000 to 200,000 clones, 80% to 90% seen once. Patients of the Seattle cohort, enrolled during active infection, were followed longitudinally. This TCR was sampled from a middle-aged woman with COVID-19, enrolled during active disease. Input material: peripheral blood.

CDR3 sequence: CASSLKQADTGELFF. The CDR3 DNA follows: TGTGCCAGCAGCTTAAAACAGGCTGACACCGGGGAGCTGTTTTTT. V is TRBV7-3 and J is TRBJ2-2; tentatively, D is TRBD1 (5 bases). The ends were cut back, 1 base at V and 3 bases at J, with 9 bases in the middle. This CDR3 has 15 residues. In germline, CDR1 is SGHTA, CDR2 FQGTGA.